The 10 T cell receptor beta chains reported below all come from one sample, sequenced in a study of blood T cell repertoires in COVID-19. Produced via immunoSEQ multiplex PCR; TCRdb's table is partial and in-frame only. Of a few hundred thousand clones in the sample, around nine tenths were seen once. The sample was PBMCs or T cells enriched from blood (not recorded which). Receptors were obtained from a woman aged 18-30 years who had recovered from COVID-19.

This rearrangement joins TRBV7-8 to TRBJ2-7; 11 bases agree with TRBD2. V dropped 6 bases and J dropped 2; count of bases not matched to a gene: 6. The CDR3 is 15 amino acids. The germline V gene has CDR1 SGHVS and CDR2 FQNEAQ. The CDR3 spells CASRLGTSGTYEQYF. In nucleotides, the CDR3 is TGTGCCAGCAGGTTGGGGACTAGCGGTACCTACGAGCAGTACTTC. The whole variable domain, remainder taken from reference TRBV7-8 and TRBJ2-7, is GAGVSQSPRYKVAKRGQDVALRCDPISGHVSLFWYQQALGQGPEFLTYFQNEAQLDKSGLPSDRFFAERPEGSVSTLKIQRTQQEDSAVYLCASRLGTSGTYEQYFGPGTRLTVT.

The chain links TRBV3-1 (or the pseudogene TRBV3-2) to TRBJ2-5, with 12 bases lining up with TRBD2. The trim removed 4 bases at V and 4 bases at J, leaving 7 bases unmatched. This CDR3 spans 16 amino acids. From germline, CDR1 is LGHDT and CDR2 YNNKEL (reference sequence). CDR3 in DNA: TGTGCCAGCAGCCTCGCCGGACTAGCGGGGAGAGAGACCCAGTACTTC. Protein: CASSLAGLAGRETQYF.

CDR3 region: CASSKVDRGNQPQHF. CDR3 in DNA: TGTGCCAGCAGCAAAGTGGACAGGGGAAATCAGCCCCAGCATTTT. The chain combines TRBV21-1 with TRBJ1-5; the D segment call TRBD1 is taken from the table without a DNA check. TRBV21-1 is labeled a pseudogene. The CDR3 consists of 15 residues.

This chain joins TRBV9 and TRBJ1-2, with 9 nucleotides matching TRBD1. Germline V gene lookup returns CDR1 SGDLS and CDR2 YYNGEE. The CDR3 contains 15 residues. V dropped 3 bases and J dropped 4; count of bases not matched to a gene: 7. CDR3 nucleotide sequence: TGTGCCAGCAGCGCCCGGGACAGGGTAGGCTATGGCTACACCTTC. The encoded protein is CASSARDRVGYGYTF.

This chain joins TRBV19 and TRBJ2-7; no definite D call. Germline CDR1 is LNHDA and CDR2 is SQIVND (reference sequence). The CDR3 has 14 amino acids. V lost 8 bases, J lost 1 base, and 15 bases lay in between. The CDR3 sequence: CASRRGRPSYEQYF. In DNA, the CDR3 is TGTGCCAGTCGAAGAGGCCGGCCATCCTACGAGCAGTACTTC.

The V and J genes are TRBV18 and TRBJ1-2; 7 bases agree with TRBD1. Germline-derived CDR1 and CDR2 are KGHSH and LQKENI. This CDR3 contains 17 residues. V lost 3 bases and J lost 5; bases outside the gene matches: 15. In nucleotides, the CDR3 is TGTGCCAGCTCACCCATGAGCCCTTCAGGGGGTGATTATGGCTACACCTTC. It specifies CASSPMSPSGGDYGYTF.

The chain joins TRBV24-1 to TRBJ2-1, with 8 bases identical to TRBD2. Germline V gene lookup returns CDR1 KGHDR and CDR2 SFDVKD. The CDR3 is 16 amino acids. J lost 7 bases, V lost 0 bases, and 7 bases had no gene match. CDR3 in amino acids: CATSDLKTGGLNEQFF. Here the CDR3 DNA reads TGTGCCACCAGTGATTTGAAGACGGGGGGGCTGAATGAGCAGTTCTTC.

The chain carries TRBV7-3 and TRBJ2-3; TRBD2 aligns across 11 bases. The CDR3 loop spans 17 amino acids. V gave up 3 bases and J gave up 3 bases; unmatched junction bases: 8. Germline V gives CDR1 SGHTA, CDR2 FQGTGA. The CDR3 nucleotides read TGTGCCAGCAGCTTCACCCTTCTAGCGGGGGGTACAGATACGCAGTATTTT. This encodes CASSFTLLAGGTDTQYF.

The CDR3 bases are TGTGCCAGCAGACTAACCGGGACAGGGACTTCACCCCTCCACTTT. As protein: CASRLTGTGTSPLHF. V is TRBV7-2 and J is TRBJ1-6; TRBD1 aligns across 9 bases. This CDR3 is built from 15 residues. Germline V lookup: CDR1 SGHTA, CDR2 FQGNSA. With V trimmed by 6 bases and J by 9 bases, 9 bases remained unmatched.

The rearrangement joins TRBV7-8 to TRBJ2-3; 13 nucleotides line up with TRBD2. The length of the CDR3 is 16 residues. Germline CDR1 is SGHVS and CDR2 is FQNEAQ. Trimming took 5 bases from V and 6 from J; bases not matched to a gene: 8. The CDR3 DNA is TGTGCCAGCAGCACTCGGACTAGCGGGGGTGGGGATACGCAGTATTTT. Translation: CASSTRTSGGGDTQYF.